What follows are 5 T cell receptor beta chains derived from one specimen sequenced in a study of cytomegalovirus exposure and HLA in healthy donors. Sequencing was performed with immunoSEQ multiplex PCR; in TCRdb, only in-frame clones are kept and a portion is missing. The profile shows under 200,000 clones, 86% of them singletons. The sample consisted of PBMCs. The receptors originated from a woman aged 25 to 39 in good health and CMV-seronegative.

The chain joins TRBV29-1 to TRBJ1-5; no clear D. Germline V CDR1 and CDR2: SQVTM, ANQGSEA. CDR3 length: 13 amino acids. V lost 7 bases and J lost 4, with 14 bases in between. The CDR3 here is CSACDRANQPQHF. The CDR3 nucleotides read TGCAGCGCCTGCGATCGAGCGAATCAGCCCCAGCATTTT. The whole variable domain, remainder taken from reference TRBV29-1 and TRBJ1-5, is SAVISQKPSRDICQRGTSLTIQCQVDSQVTMMFWYRQQPGQSLTLIATANQGSEATYESGFVIDKFPISRPNLTFSTLTVSNMSPEDSSIYLCSACDRANQPQHFGDGTRLSIL.

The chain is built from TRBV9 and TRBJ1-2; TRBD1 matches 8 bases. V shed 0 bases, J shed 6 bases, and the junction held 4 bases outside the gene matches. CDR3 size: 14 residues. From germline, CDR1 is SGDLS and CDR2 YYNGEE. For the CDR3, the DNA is TGTGCCAGCAGCGTAGATGGACAGGGAAATGGCTACACCTTC. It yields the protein CASSVDGQGNGYTF.

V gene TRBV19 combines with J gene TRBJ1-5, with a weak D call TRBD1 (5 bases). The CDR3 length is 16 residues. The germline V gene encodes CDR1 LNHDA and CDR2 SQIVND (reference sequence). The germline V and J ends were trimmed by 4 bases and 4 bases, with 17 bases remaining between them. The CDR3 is CASSTPGGTGNQPQHF. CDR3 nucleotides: TGTGCCAGTAGTACCCCGGGGGGTACGGGGAATCAGCCCCAGCATTTT. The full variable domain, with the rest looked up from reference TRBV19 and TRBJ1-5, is DGGITQSPKYLFRKEGQNVTLSCEQNLNHDAMYWYRQDPGQGLRLIYYSQIVNDFQKGDIAEGYSVSREKKESFPLTVTSAQKNPTAFYLCASSTPGGTGNQPQHFGDGTRLSIL.

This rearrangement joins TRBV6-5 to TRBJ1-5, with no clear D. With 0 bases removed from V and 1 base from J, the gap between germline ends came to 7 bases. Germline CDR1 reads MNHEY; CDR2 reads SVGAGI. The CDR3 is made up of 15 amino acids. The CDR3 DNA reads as TGTGCCAGCAGTTACTCAGGGCTCAGCAATCAGCCCCAGCATTTT. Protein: CASSYSGLSNQPQHF.

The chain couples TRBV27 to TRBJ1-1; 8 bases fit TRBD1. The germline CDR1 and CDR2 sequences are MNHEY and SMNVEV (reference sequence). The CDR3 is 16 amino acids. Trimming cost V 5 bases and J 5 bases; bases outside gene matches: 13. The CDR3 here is CASSDGQGFFSTEAFF. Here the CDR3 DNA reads TGTGCCAGCAGTGATGGACAGGGATTTTTTAGTACTGAAGCTTTCTTT.